This entry lists 29 T cell receptor beta chains sequenced from one sample in a study of CD8+ T cells in alopecia areata (dated by TCRdb to the late 2010s). The time point label, as the study defines it: about 4 weeks on oral tofacitinib. The intended sense of this specimen's treatment or condition label: oral pan-JAK inhibitor, 5-10 mg twice daily. The receptor library was made with the immunoSEQ multiplex PCR assay. RNA was extracted from all samples and reverse transcribed into cDNA as template for TCR sequencing. The immuneACCESS repertoire file appears here via TCRdb, limited to in-frame rearrangements. These files lack a portion of the clones; in checked studies, under half of the deficit traces to unresolved V genes, and the cause of the others is not known. This sample has 140,000 to 150,000 clones in its table, and around 50% of those were observed once. The ten largest clones represent more than 15% of the sample.

Sequencing used CD8+ T cells sorted from blood, obtained at week 4, from a patient treated with tofacitinib. The receptors shown here come from a human donor with alopecia areata.

The rearrangement links TRBV10-3 to TRBJ2-5; no reliable D call. Germline V gene data show CDR1 as ENHRY and CDR2 as SYGVKD. The CDR3 length is 13 residues. V was shortened by 6 bases and J by 5 bases, with 13 bases between the two germline ends. CDR3 region: CAIRDPMGETQYF. The CDR3, as DNA: TGTGCCATCAGAGACCCGATGGGGGAGACCCAGTACTTC.

This rearrangement joins TRBV7-9 to TRBJ2-7; 11 nucleotides match TRBD2. The junction had 5 bases not matched to a gene; V was cut back by 4 bases and J by 3 bases. The CDR3 contains 15 residues. Per the germline V gene, CDR1 is SEHNR and CDR2 is FQNEAQ (reference sequence). The CDR3 loop reads CASSSTTSGVYEQYF. The DNA for the CDR3 is TGTGCCAGCAGCTCCACGACTAGCGGGGTCTACGAGCAGTACTTC.

The chain uses TRBV13 and TRBJ2-5, with D possibly being TRBD1 or TRBD2 (5 bases each). Per the germline V gene, CDR1 is PRHDT and CDR2 is FYEKMQ (reference sequence). This CDR3 has 14 amino acids. With 5 bases removed from V and 5 bases from J, the gap between germline ends came to 15 bases. For the CDR3, the DNA is TGTGCCAGCAGCCCGGTGAGGGGTGGTGAGACCCAGTACTTC. Its translation is CASSPVRGGETQYF.

V and J are TRBV5-4 and TRBJ2-3, with D uncertain. The CDR3 has 12 residues. Between the trimmed V and J ends, which lost 6 bases and 2 bases, there was a span of 7 bases. Germline V lookup: CDR1 SGHNT, CDR2 YYREEE (reference sequence). The CDR3 DNA reads TGTGCCAGCATGGGGTACACAGATACGCAGTATTTT. It specifies CASMGYTDTQYF.

The gene calls are TRBV13 and TRBJ1-3; no clear D gene. This CDR3 comprises 12 residues. CDR1 is PRHDT, CDR2 FYEKMQ, per germline (reference sequence). Trimming shortened V by 5 bases and J by 4 bases, and 6 bases separated the two germline ends. This CDR3 reads CASSPQGNTIYF. The DNA of the CDR3 is TGTGCCAGCAGCCCCCAGGGAAACACCATATATTTT.

CDR3 residues: CASSLGPGTGAYNEQFF. As DNA, the CDR3 is TGTGCCAGCAGCTTAGGCCCCGGGACAGGGGCGTACAATGAGCAGTTCTTC. The chain employs TRBV13 and TRBJ2-1, with 10 positions matching TRBD1. Germline-derived CDR1 and CDR2 are PRHDT and FYEKMQ (reference sequence). V shed 0 bases, J shed 4 bases, and the junction held 6 bases outside the gene matches. This CDR3 spans 17 amino acids.

The rearrangement joins TRBV27 to TRBJ2-7; TRBD1 is a possible D gene (5 bases). This CDR3 comprises 14 residues. The germline V gene has CDR1 MNHEY and CDR2 SMNVEV (reference sequence). With 4 bases removed from V and 3 bases from J, the gap between germline ends came to 13 bases. CDR3 loop: CASSWQGGLYEQYF. As DNA, the CDR3 is TGTGCCAGCAGTTGGCAGGGCGGTCTCTACGAGCAGTACTTC.

This chain uses TRBV30 with TRBJ2-7; 7 nucleotides match TRBD1. Germline CDR1 GTSNPN, CDR2 SVGIG (reference sequence). The CDR3 consists of 14 residues. Trimming cost V 2 bases and J 0 bases; bases outside gene matches: 4. The CDR3 loop reads CAWSPGTDSYEQYF. Here the CDR3 DNA reads TGTGCCTGGAGTCCCGGGACAGACTCCTACGAGCAGTACTTC. Based on the CDR3 plus reference TRBV30 and TRBJ2-7, the full variable domain is SQTIHQWPATLVQPVGSPLSLECTVEGTSNPNLYWYRQAAGRGLQLLFYSVGIGQISSEVPQNLSASRPQDRQFILSSKKLLLSDSGFYLCAWSPGTDSYEQYFGPGTRLTVT.

This rearrangement joins TRBV23-1 to TRBJ2-1; no firm D call. TRBV23-1 counts as an open reading frame of uncertain function. Trimming stripped 6 bases from V and 6 bases from J, with 18 bases between. This CDR3 has 15 residues. The CDR3 DNA is TGCGCCAGCAGAAGTATAGGAACCTTACGCAATGAGCAGTTCTTC. Protein product: CASRSIGTLRNEQFF.

The genes are TRBV4-1 and TRBJ2-7; 8 nucleotides line up with TRBD2. V lost 5 bases and J lost 0; bases outside the gene matches: 12. There are 17 residues in the CDR3. CDR1 MGHRA and CDR2 YSYEKL come from the germline V gene. CDR3 amino acids: CASSFRVSGESSYEQYF. DNA for the CDR3: TGCGCCAGCAGCTTTCGAGTTAGCGGGGAGAGCTCCTACGAGCAGTACTTC.

The chain uses TRBV2 and TRBJ2-3; the D is unclear. The CDR3 consists of 11 residues. Germline assignment: CDR1 SNHLY and CDR2 FYNNEI. Trimming took off 5 bases at V and 6 bases at J, with 6 bases between the two ends. The CDR3 protein is CASSPEDTQYF. DNA for the CDR3: TGTGCCAGCAGTCCTGAGGATACGCAGTATTTT.

The chain employs TRBV9 and TRBJ2-3; maybe TRBD2 (7 bases). The CDR3 runs 16 residues. The germline V gene encodes CDR1 SGDLS and CDR2 YYNGEE. V was pared by 0 bases and J by 2 bases, with 13 bases between. The CDR3 region is CASSVVVAGATDTQYF. The CDR3 bases are TGTGCCAGCAGCGTAGTTGTGGCGGGGGCCACAGATACGCAGTATTTT. Looking up the rest from reference TRBV9 and TRBJ2-3 gives the full variable domain: DSGVTQTPKHLITATGQRVTLRCSPRSGDLSVYWYQQSLDQGLQFLIQYYNGEERAKGNILERFSAQQFPDLHSELNLSSLELGDSALYFCASSVVVAGATDTQYFGPGTRLTVL.

This clone was detected a few times. The rearrangement links TRBV6-6 to TRBJ2-6; D unclear. V shed 7 bases and J shed 2 bases, with 3 bases lying between them. Germline V gene lookup returns CDR1 MNHNY and CDR2 SVGAGI (reference sequence). The CDR3 is 12 amino acids. In DNA, the CDR3 is TGTGCCAGCACGCCTGGGGCCAACGTCCTGACTTTC. Amino acids: CASTPGANVLTF.

The chain uses TRBV7-8 and TRBJ1-4; 8 bases align to TRBD1. This CDR3 contains 15 residues. From germline, CDR1 is SGHVS and CDR2 FQNEAQ. V shed 5 bases, J shed 6 bases, and the junction held 8 bases outside the gene matches. The DNA of the CDR3 is TGTGCCAGCAGCATACTACAGGGGGAATATGAAAAACTGTTTTTT. Translated: CASSILQGEYEKLFF.

The rearrangement uses TRBV6-6 and TRBJ2-7; no clear D gene. The germline gives CDR1 MNHNY, CDR2 SVGAGI (reference sequence). Trimming took 10 bases from V and 0 from J, leaving 16 bases between them. CDR3 length: 14 residues. CDR3 nucleotide sequence: TGTGCCACCTCGCCCGACCTGGTCTCCTACGAGCAGTACTTC. Its translation is CATSPDLVSYEQYF.

The chain uses TRBV2 and TRBJ2-5, with 13 bases lining up with TRBD2. This CDR3 comprises 18 residues. Germline CDR1 reads SNHLY; CDR2 reads FYNNEI. With V trimmed by 4 bases and J by 1 base, 9 bases remained unmatched. CDR3 in amino acids: CASSVLTSGGPSQETQYF. The CDR3 DNA follows: TGTGCCAGCAGTGTCCTGACTAGCGGGGGGCCAAGCCAAGAGACCCAGTACTTC.

This clone was recorded a few times. Compared with germline, one end of the junction differs, possibly owing to a read error. J is TRBJ2-3 and V is TRBV7-7; D gene unclear. Germline-derived CDR1 and CDR2 are SSHAT and FNYEAQ (reference sequence). The CDR3 has 17 residues. The CDR3 spells CASSSLGGPLGTDTQYF. CDR3 DNA sequence: TGTGCTAGCAGCTCCCTGGGTGGGCCCCTCGGCACAGATACGCAGTATTTT.

This clone was detected only a few times. The rearrangement joins TRBV19 to TRBJ1-1; 7 bases agree with TRBD1. Germline lookup yields CDR1 LNHDA and CDR2 SQIVND (reference sequence). CDR3 length: 16 amino acids. Germline trimming cut 4 bases from V and 0 bases from J; bases unmatched to any gene: 8. CDR3 coding DNA: TGTGCCAGTAGTAGAGATGAAGGGGGCATGAACACTGAAGCTTTCTTT. It specifies CASSRDEGGMNTEAFF.

This clone was detected only once. The CDR3 nucleotides read TGCGCCAGCAGCGATCGGGGGGGCACAGATACGCAGTATTTT. Its protein product is CASSDRGGTDTQYF. The V call is TRBV5-1, the J call TRBJ2-3; TRBD2 matches at 7 bases. The V and J ends lost 4 bases and 1 base, in that order; junction bases with no gene match: 3. The CDR3 runs 14 residues. Germline CDR1 SGHRS, CDR2 YFSETQ.

The rearrangement links TRBV7-9 to TRBJ2-7, with D possibly being TRBD2 (6 bases). Between the trimmed V and J ends, which lost 0 bases and 2 bases, there was a span of 17 bases. CDR1 is SEHNR, CDR2 FQNEAQ, per germline (reference sequence). The length of the CDR3 is 17 residues. For the CDR3, the DNA is TGTGCCAGCAGCTTAGCATCGGAGGGCCCATCTACCTACGAGCAGTACTTC. Amino acids: CASSLASEGPSTYEQYF.

The genes are TRBV29-1 and TRBJ2-7; 9 bases fit TRBD1. Germline values: CDR1 SQVTM, CDR2 ANQGSEA. Trimming removed 6 bases from V and 6 bases from J; junction bases left unmatched: 6. CDR3 size: 12 residues. The CDR3: CSVLGQGTEQYF. CDR3 nucleotides: TGCAGCGTCCTGGGACAGGGAACCGAGCAGTACTTC.

In DNA, the CDR3 is TGTGCCAGCAGTTCCCTAGCGGGGGGGGTTGAGCAGTTCTTC. Translating gives CASSSLAGGVEQFF. The V gene is TRBV27, the J gene TRBJ2-1, with 12 positions matching TRBD2. This CDR3 has 14 residues. V gave up 4 bases and J gave up 9 bases; unmatched junction bases: 4. The germline gives CDR1 MNHEY, CDR2 SMNVEV (reference sequence).

CDR3 loop: CASSLGRFNTEAFF. The CDR3 DNA sequence: TGTGCCAGCAGTCTTGGCAGATTTAACACTGAAGCTTTCTTT. This sequence joins TRBV6-5 and TRBJ1-1; no clear D. In germline, CDR1 is MNHEY, CDR2 SVGAGI. The CDR3 length is 14 residues. Trimming cost V 5 bases and J 2 bases, with 12 bases left between them.

This clone showed up just a few times. DNA of the CDR3: TGTGCCAGCAGCGCGGCAGGGGAGGGAAATCAGCCCCAGCATTTT. Translation: CASSAAGEGNQPQHF. V is TRBV2 and J is TRBJ1-5; D may be TRBD1 (6 bases). Germline CDR1 and CDR2: SNHLY and FYNNEI. Trimming shortened V by 6 bases and J by 4 bases, and 16 bases separated the two germline ends. CDR3 length: 15 residues.

CDR3: CASSPRPGGGGAAETQYF. The CDR3 DNA sequence: TGTGCCAGCAGCCCACGTCCCGGTGGAGGGGGCGCGGCAGAGACCCAGTACTTC. The chain uses TRBV5-6 and TRBJ2-5; a possible D gene is TRBD1 (7 bases). V lost 4 bases and J 4 bases, leaving 26 bases between the germline ends. Germline V CDR1 and CDR2: SGHDT, YYEEEE. The CDR3 has 18 residues.

V is TRBV30 and J is TRBJ1-2; perhaps TRBD1 as D (5 bases). V was clipped by 2 bases and J by 7 bases, with 14 bases between them. Germline V lookup: CDR1 GTSNPN, CDR2 SVGIG (reference sequence). The CDR3 is made up of 13 amino acids. DNA for the CDR3: TGTGCCTGGAGTTGGAGGGGAATTAGTGGCTACACCTTC. Translated, it gives CAWSWRGISGYTF. The entire variable domain, with the rest obtained from reference TRBV30 and TRBJ1-2, is as follows: SQTIHQWPATLVQPVGSPLSLECTVEGTSNPNLYWYRQAAGRGLQLLFYSVGIGQISSEVPQNLSASRPQDRQFILSSKKLLLSDSGFYLCAWSWRGISGYTFGSGTRLTVV.

In its sample, this clone was seen a few times. V and J are TRBV5-4 and TRBJ2-1; D tentatively fits TRBD1 or TRBD2 (5 bases each). Germline CDR1 and CDR2: SGHNT and YYREEE (reference sequence). This CDR3 comprises 14 residues. V lost 3 bases and J 6 bases, leaving 13 bases between the germline ends. CDR3 nucleotides: TGTGCCAGCAGCTCTCGGGGCTTTTCCAATGAGCAGTTCTTC. This sequence encodes CASSSRGFSNEQFF.

Of note for this clone: The junction does not match germline at one end; this may be a read error. This chain uses TRBV7-9 with TRBJ2-5, with no clear D. Germline-derived CDR1 and CDR2 are SEHNR and FQNEAQ (reference sequence). The CDR3 sequence is 13 residues long. In nucleotides, the CDR3 is TGTGCCAGCAGCTTATTCCCGGTAGAGGCCCAGTACTTC. Its translation is CASSLFPVEAQYF.

V is TRBV5-1 and J is TRBJ2-2; TRBD1 aligns across 11 bases. J gave up 7 bases and V 4 bases, and 6 bases lay outside the gene matches. This CDR3 contains 15 residues. The V gene's germline CDR1 is SGHRS and CDR2 YFSETQ. The CDR3 region is CASSTGQGADGELFF. The CDR3 DNA reads TGCGCCAGCAGCACCGGACAGGGGGCGGACGGGGAGCTGTTTTTT.